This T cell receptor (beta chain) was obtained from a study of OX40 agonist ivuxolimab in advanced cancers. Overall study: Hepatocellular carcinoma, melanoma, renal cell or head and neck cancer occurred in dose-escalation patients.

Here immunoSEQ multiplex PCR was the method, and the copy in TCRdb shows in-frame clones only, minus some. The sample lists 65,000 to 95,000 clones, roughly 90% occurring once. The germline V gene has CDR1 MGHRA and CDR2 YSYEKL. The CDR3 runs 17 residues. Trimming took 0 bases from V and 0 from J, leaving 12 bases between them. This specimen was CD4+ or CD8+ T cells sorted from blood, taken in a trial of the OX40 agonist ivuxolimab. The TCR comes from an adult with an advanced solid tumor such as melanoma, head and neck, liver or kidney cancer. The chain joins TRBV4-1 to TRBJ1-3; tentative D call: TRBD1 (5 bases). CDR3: CASSQEVGRLSGNTIYF. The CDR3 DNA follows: TGCGCCAGCAGCCAAGAAGTGGGGCGCCTCTCTGGAAACACCATATATTTT.